The present entry profiles one TCR beta chain with its context. Repertoires were generated with immunoSEQ multiplex PCR, while TCRdb's copy carries only in-frame clones and drops some. The sample includes hundreds of thousands of clones, 85% of them seen just once. Germline CDR1 and CDR2: LNHDA and SQIVND (reference sequence). Unmatched junction bases numbered 21, after V lost 5 bases and J lost 8 bases. There are 18 residues in the CDR3. This sample is drawn from a study of blood T cell repertoires in COVID-19. Study-wide background: There were acute and convalescent COVID-19 samples, and they came from the United States, Italy and Spain. T cells, B-cell-depleted T cells, or PBMCs supplied cDNA or gDNA.

Cohorts were determined from participant-reported clinical history. This chain uses TRBV19 with TRBJ1-3; TRBD1 agrees at 7 bases. The sample was PBMCs or T cells enriched from blood (not recorded which). The receptor was derived from a young woman who had been exposed to COVID-19. The CDR3 region has the DNA TGTGCCAGTAGTCCCCGCTTTGGGACAGAGGGCGATGTGGACACCATATATTTT. This encodes CASSPRFGTEGDVDTIYF.